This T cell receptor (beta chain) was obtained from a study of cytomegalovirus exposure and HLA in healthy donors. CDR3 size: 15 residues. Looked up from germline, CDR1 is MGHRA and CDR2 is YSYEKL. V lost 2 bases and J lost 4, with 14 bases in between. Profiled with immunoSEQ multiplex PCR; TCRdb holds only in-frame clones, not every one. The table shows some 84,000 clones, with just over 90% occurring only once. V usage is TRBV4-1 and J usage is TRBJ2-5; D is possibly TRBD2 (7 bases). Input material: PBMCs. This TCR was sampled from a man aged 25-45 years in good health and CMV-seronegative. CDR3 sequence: CASSQWGGRGETQYF. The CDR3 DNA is TGCGCCAGCAGCCAATGGGGGGGCCGCGGAGAGACCCAGTACTTC.